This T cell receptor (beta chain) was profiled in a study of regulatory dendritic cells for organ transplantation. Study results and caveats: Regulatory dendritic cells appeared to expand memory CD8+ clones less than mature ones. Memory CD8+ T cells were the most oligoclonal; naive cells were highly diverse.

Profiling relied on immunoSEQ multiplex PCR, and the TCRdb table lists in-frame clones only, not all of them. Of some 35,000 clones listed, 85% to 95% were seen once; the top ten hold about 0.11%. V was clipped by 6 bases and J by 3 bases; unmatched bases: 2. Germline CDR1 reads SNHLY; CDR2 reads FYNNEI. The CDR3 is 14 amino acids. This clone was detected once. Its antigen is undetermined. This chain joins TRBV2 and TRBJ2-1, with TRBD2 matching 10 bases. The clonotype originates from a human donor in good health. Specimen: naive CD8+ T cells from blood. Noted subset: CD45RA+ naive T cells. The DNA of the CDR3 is TGTGCCAGCAGGGGGACTAGCGACTACAATGAGCAGTTCTTC. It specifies CASRGTSDYNEQFF.